What follows is one T cell receptor (beta chain) and its context. Its cognate antigen is unknown. Clones were sequenced by immunoSEQ multiplex PCR, and TCRdb holds only the in-frame ones, with some missing. The sample yields 70,000 or so clones, 83% seen once. Looked up from germline, CDR1 is SGDLS and CDR2 is YYNGEE. J lost 4 bases, V lost 3 bases, and 7 bases had no gene match. This CDR3 comprises 15 residues. This sample was included in a study of T cell responses to AZD1222 COVID-19 vaccine. General study findings and limits: Repertoire sampling occurred only after the peak T cell response. Donors were mostly white British, more females; clonal diversity possibly underestimated. Nearly half of spike-specific TCRs reportedly target unmutated variant regions. The span of vaccine-associated CD4 TCRs extended across spike, with dominance at 160-218 and 743-854.

The rearrangement uses TRBV9 and TRBJ1-5; TRBD1 agrees at 7 bases. This specimen consisted of peripheral blood, obtained 28 days after the second AZD1222 dose. This TCR derives from an adult who received the AZD1222 COVID-19 vaccine. The DNA of the CDR3 is TGTGCCAGCAGCGACACAGGGGACCCAAATCAGCCCCAGCATTTT. This encodes CASSDTGDPNQPQHF.